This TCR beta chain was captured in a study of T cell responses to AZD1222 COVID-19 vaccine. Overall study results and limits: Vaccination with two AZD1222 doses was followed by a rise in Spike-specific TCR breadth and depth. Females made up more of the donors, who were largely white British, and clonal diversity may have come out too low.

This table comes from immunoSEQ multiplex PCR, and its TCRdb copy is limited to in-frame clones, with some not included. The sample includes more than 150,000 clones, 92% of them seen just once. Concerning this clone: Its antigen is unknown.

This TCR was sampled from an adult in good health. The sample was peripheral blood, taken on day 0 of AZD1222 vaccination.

The CDR3 protein is CASSKLTSQETQYF. CDR3 DNA: TGTGCCAGCAGTAAACTGACTAGCCAAGAGACCCAGTACTTC. V is TRBV2 and J is TRBJ2-5, with TRBD2 as a possible D gene (6 bases). The V gene lost 5 bases and the J gene lost 1 base, with 11 bases spanning the gap. Germline V gene sequence: CDR1 SNHLY, CDR2 FYNNEI. This CDR3 region has 14 residues. The entire variable domain, with the rest obtained from reference TRBV2 and TRBJ2-5, is as follows: EPEVTQTPSHQVTQMGQEVILRCVPISNHLYFYWYRQILGQKVEFLVSFYNNEISEKSEIFDDQFSVERPDGSNFTLKIRSTKLEDSAMYFCASSKLTSQETQYFGPGTRLLVL.